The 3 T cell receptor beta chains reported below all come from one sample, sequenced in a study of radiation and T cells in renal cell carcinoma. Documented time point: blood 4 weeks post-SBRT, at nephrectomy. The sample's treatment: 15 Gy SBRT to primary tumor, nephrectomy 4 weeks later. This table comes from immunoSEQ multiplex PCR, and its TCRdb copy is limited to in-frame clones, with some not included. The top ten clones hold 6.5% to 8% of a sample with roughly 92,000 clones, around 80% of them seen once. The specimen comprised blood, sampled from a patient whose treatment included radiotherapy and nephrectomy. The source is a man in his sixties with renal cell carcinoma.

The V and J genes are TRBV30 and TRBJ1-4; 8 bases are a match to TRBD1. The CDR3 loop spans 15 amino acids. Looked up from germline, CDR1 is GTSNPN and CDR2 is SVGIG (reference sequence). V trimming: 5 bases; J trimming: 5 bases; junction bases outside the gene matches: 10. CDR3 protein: CAWGTGGGNNEKLFF. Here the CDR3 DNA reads TGTGCCTGGGGGACAGGCGGAGGGAACAATGAAAAACTGTTTTTT.

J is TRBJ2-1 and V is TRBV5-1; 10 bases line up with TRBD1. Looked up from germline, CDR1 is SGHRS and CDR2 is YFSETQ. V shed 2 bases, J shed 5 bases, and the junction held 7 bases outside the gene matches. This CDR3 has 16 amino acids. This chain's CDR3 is CASSFQTGGGNNEQFF. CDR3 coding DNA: TGCGCCAGCAGCTTTCAGACAGGGGGCGGGAACAATGAGCAGTTCTTC.

As DNA, the CDR3 is TGTGCCTCGCAGACAACGGCAGGGTCCTACGAGCAGTACTTC. Protein: CASQTTAGSYEQYF. V gene TRBV10-3 combines with J gene TRBJ2-7; maybe TRBD1 (5 bases). The CDR3 runs to 14 residues. Germline V lookup: CDR1 ENHRY, CDR2 SYGVKD. Trimming removed 11 bases from V and 1 base from J, with 18 bases in between.